This record looks at one T cell receptor (beta chain) sequence and its context. Its target is unknown. These data come from a study of Tregs in tolerant kidney transplant recipients. Findings of the study overall: Some patients' samples used different primers over time, so nucleotide sequences weren't comparable. Donor-specific Treg expansion exceeded global Treg expansion in tolerant patients, suggesting antigen drive. The most relevant donor-specific Treg TCRbeta repertoire apparently came from expansion with activated donor B cells.

The protocol was immunoSEQ multiplex PCR, while the TCRdb copy is restricted to in-frame clones and leaves out a portion. Of 55,000 to 80,000 clones in the sample, roughly 98% are singletons; the top ten hold around 0.34%. Regulatory T cells were sorted from thawed PBMCs rested overnight at 37°C with 150 to 200 IU/ml IL-2. The receptor was isolated from a human donor who received a combined kidney and bone marrow transplant. The specimen was Tregs from blood, collected before the transplant.

The CDR3 nucleotides read TGTGCCGCGGCCCCCCAGTCGAACACTGAAGCTTTCTTT. It translates to CAAAPQSNTEAFF. The chain is built from TRBV15 and TRBJ1-1; D gene uncertain. Germline lookup yields CDR1 LNHNV and CDR2 YYDKDF (reference sequence). Trimming shortened V by 11 bases and J by 1 base, and 14 bases separated the two germline ends. CDR3 size: 13 residues.